What follows are 25 T cell receptor beta chains derived from one specimen sequenced in a study of technical replicates of blood from a handful of donors. This table comes from immunoSEQ multiplex PCR, and its TCRdb copy is limited to in-frame clones, with some not included. The repertoire holds 70,000 to 95,000 clones, around 94% seen once, with just over 0.25% in the top ten. Material: T cells isolated from PBMCs. The receptor set was obtained from a human donor in good health.

The chain employs TRBV18 and TRBJ2-5, with 7 positions matching TRBD2. The CDR3 runs 15 residues. Trimming removed 4 bases from V and 10 bases from J; junction bases left unmatched: 15. Germline V CDR1 and CDR2: KGHSH, LQKENI. The CDR3 loop is CASSLQTSSPEDQYF. Here the CDR3 DNA reads TGTGCCAGCTCACTCCAGACTAGCTCCCCGGAGGACCAGTACTTC.

Worth noting for this clone: A junction end diverges from the germline sequence, so it may reflect a read error. V gene TRBV7-7 combines with J gene TRBJ2-1, with 11 bases aligning to TRBD1. From germline, CDR1 is SSHAT and CDR2 FNYEAQ (reference sequence). This CDR3 comprises 15 residues. The DNA of the CDR3 is TGTGCTAGCAGCCCGGGACAGGGGGTCTACAATGAGCAGTTCTTC. Protein sequence: CASSPGQGVYNEQFF.

The chain links TRBV27 to TRBJ1-6; D is undetermined. V lost 0 bases and J 6 bases, leaving 18 bases between the germline ends. The germline V gene has CDR1 MNHEY and CDR2 SMNVEV (reference sequence). This CDR3 has 18 residues. As DNA, the CDR3 is TGTGCCAGCAGTTTATCCCCCAAGACTAACGTGGGTAATTCACCCCTCCACTTT. Protein: CASSLSPKTNVGNSPLHF.

This chain joins TRBV6-4 and TRBJ1-4, with 9 bases that match TRBD1. Germline CDR1 MRHNA, CDR2 SNTAGT. This CDR3 is 17 amino acids long. V lost 3 bases to trimming and J lost 4 bases; unmatched junction nucleotides: 9. CDR3 sequence (DNA): TGTGCCAGCAGTGAGCCGGGACAGGGAGGGTTTAATGAAAAACTGTTTTTT. Amino acid sequence: CASSEPGQGGFNEKLFF.

The genes are TRBV7-8 and TRBJ1-1, with 9 bases fitting TRBD1. Germline loops: CDR1 SGHVS, CDR2 FQNEAQ. CDR3 size: 19 residues. J lost 0 bases, V lost 4 bases, and 15 bases had no gene match. The CDR3: CASSYITGTGLFMNTEAFF. CDR3 DNA sequence: TGTGCCAGCAGCTACATCACCGGGACAGGGCTTTTTATGAACACTGAAGCTTTCTTT.

The J gene is TRBJ2-1, the V gene TRBV28; D perhaps matches TRBD2 (6 bases). Trimming pared 5 bases from V and 5 bases from J, leaving 16 bases between. The CDR3 extends over 15 amino acids. Germline loops: CDR1 MDHEN, CDR2 SYDVKM. The CDR3 nucleotides are TGTGCCAGCAGTGCGCCGGGAGTCGGGAACAATGAGCAGTTCTTC. This gives the protein CASSAPGVGNNEQFF.

This clone occurred once. The chain combines TRBV10-2 with TRBJ2-7; 9 nucleotides match TRBD1. V shed 6 bases and J 4 bases; nucleotides not matched to a gene: 10. Germline values: CDR1 WSHSY, CDR2 SAAADI. This CDR3 region has 15 residues. The CDR3 is CASRDRGLSSYEQYF. The CDR3 DNA is TGCGCCAGCAGGGACAGGGGCCTTTCCTCTTACGAGCAGTACTTC.

This clone came up a few times. The V and J genes are TRBV7-9 and TRBJ2-5; 7 bases map to TRBD1. With 5 bases clipped from V and 4 bases from J, the junction kept 4 bases outside the gene matches. CDR3 length: 13 amino acids. The germline V gene encodes CDR1 SEHNR and CDR2 FQNEAQ (reference sequence). Here the CDR3 DNA reads TGTGCCAGCAGCACGACAGGGTCAGAGACCCAGTACTTC. It yields the protein CASSTTGSETQYF.

This clone has just a few counts. V usage is TRBV28 and J usage is TRBJ2-7; 8 bases agree with TRBD1. V lost 6 bases to trimming and J lost 6 bases; unmatched junction nucleotides: 13. CDR1 MDHEN and CDR2 SYDVKM come from the germline V gene. This CDR3 spans 15 amino acids. The CDR3 sequence: CASRTQGGLVVEQYF. As DNA, the CDR3 is TGTGCCAGCAGGACACAGGGGGGACTGGTCGTCGAGCAGTACTTC.

V is TRBV18 and J is TRBJ1-1, with 7 positions matching TRBD1. The CDR3 loop spans 14 amino acids. CDR1 is KGHSH and CDR2 is LQKENI in the germline V gene. Trimming cost V 2 bases and J 4 bases; bases outside gene matches: 4. The CDR3 sequence: CASSPNRGPTEAFF. DNA of the CDR3: TGTGCCAGCTCACCAAACAGGGGACCCACTGAAGCTTTCTTT.

This clone was recorded once. V usage is TRBV27 and J usage is TRBJ1-2, with D maybe TRBD1 (6 bases). V was cut by 6 bases and J by 4 bases, with 15 bases left in between. The CDR3 runs 14 residues. From germline, CDR1 is MNHEY and CDR2 SMNVEV (reference sequence). The CDR3 loop is CASRNLDRIYGYTF. The CDR3 DNA reads as TGTGCCAGCAGGAATTTGGACAGAATCTATGGCTACACCTTC.

This chain connects TRBV5-4 to TRBJ1-1; D possibly corresponds to TRBD1 (5 bases). Looked up from germline, CDR1 is SGHNT and CDR2 is YYREEE (reference sequence). Between the trimmed V and J ends, which lost 4 bases and 3 bases, there was a span of 13 bases. The CDR3 length is 14 residues. The DNA for the CDR3 is TGTGCCAGCAGCACAGCAGGGTTAGACACTGAAGCTTTCTTT. Translating gives CASSTAGLDTEAFF. The variable domain in full, with the rest retrieved from reference TRBV5-4 and TRBJ1-1, is ETGVTQSPTHLIKTRGQQVTLRCSSQSGHNTVSWYQQALGQGPQFIFQYYREEENGRGNFPPRFSGLQFPNYSSELNVNALELDDSALYLCASSTAGLDTEAFFGQGTRLTVV.

The chain has TRBV19 and TRBJ2-5; 9 bases line up with TRBD2. CDR1 is LNHDA and CDR2 is SQIVND in the germline V gene (reference sequence). This CDR3 region has 16 residues. Germline trimming cut 5 bases from V and 5 bases from J; bases unmatched to any gene: 12. The CDR3, as DNA: TGTGCCAGTAGTGGACGAGGGACTAGCTATAGGGAGACCCAGTACTTC. It yields the protein CASSGRGTSYRETQYF.

The chain has TRBV11-3 and TRBJ1-2; D possibly corresponds to TRBD1 (5 bases). This CDR3 has 16 amino acids. With 4 bases removed from V and 4 bases from J, the gap between germline ends came to 19 bases. Germline CDR1 reads SGHNT; CDR2 reads YENEEA. The CDR3 is CASSSKNPTDSYGYTF. The DNA of the CDR3 is TGTGCCAGCAGCTCCAAGAACCCGACAGACAGCTATGGCTACACCTTC.

The rearrangement links TRBV14 to TRBJ2-7; TRBD2 aligns across 14 bases. V shed 3 bases and J 5 bases; nucleotides not matched to a gene: 9. Germline V CDR1 and CDR2: SGHDN, FVKESK. The CDR3 is 17 amino acids. CDR3 sequence reads: CASSHLPRLAGGDEQYF. The DNA for the CDR3 is TGTGCCAGCAGCCATCTCCCCCGACTAGCGGGAGGGGACGAGCAGTACTTC.

This chain uses TRBV12-5 with TRBJ2-7; TRBD1 aligns across 8 bases. The junction had 4 bases not matched to a gene; V was cut back by 0 bases and J by 0 bases. Germline V gene lookup returns CDR1 LGHNT and CDR2 FRNRAP. CDR3 length: 16 amino acids. DNA of the CDR3: TGTGCTAGTGGTTTGGTTCTGGACAGGGACTCCTACGAGCAGTACTTC. It specifies CASGLVLDRDSYEQYF.

The rearrangement uses TRBV28 and TRBJ2-2; tentative D call: TRBD1 (5 bases). Germline loops: CDR1 MDHEN, CDR2 SYDVKM. V was cut by 6 bases and J by 2 bases, with 19 bases left in between. The CDR3 length is 17 residues. The chain's CDR3 is CASSFGPRQFNTGELFF. CDR3 sequence (DNA): TGTGCCAGCAGCTTTGGCCCCCGACAGTTTAACACCGGGGAGCTGTTTTTT.

The chain carries TRBV9 and TRBJ1-2, with D perhaps TRBD1 (6 bases). This CDR3 is 15 amino acids long. The ends were cut back, 3 bases at V and 3 bases at J, with 15 bases in the middle. The V gene's germline CDR1 is SGDLS and CDR2 YYNGEE. This CDR3 reads CASSAYQGIDYGYTF. The CDR3 region has the DNA TGTGCCAGCAGCGCATATCAGGGGATCGACTATGGCTACACCTTC.

The gene calls are TRBV7-2 and TRBJ2-7; no reliable D call. CDR3 length equals 12 residues. Germline V gene lookup returns CDR1 SGHTA and CDR2 FQGNSA. The CDR3 reads CASESDSYEQYF. The CDR3 region has the DNA TGTGCGAGCGAATCAGACTCCTACGAGCAGTACTTC.

The chain's CDR3 is CASSWGETPQTF. CDR3 DNA sequence: TGTGCCAGCAGTTGGGGCGAGACCCCTCAAACCTTC. J is TRBJ1-2 and V is TRBV28, with D possibly matching TRBD1 (5 bases). This CDR3 spans 12 amino acids. The germline gives CDR1 MDHEN, CDR2 SYDVKM. V lost 4 bases and J lost 14, with 17 bases in between.

This chain connects TRBV30 to TRBJ1-1, with TRBD1 as a possible D gene (5 bases). CDR3 length equals 15 residues. The V end lost 3 bases, the J end lost 4 bases, and 18 bases lay between the germline ends. CDR1 and CDR2 (germline): GTSNPN, SVGIG (reference sequence). CDR3 bases: TGTGCCTGGAGGGCCGTCCTTGGGGGGGGCACTGAAGCTTTCTTT. It is translated as CAWRAVLGGGTEAFF.

This chain joins TRBV6-5 and TRBJ2-5; D unclear. Trimming took 6 bases from V and 4 from J, leaving 12 bases between them. The CDR3 runs 13 residues. Germline V gene lookup returns CDR1 MNHEY and CDR2 SVGAGI. The CDR3 loop reads CASSPIYGETQYF. The CDR3 DNA follows: TGTGCCAGCAGCCCAATTTACGGAGAGACCCAGTACTTC.

The V call is TRBV16, the J call TRBJ2-7; the D is unclear. The germline V gene encodes CDR1 KGHSY and CDR2 FQNENV. The CDR3 runs 12 residues. Trimming pared 4 bases from V and 1 base from J, leaving 5 bases between. In DNA, the CDR3 is TGTGCCAGCAGCCTTCTGTCCTACGAGCAGTACTTC. It specifies CASSLLSYEQYF.

V and J are TRBV5-5 and TRBJ2-7; 9 bases match TRBD2. V lost 4 bases to trimming and J lost 5 bases; unmatched junction nucleotides: 16. The CDR3 is 17 amino acids. The germline CDR1 and CDR2 sequences are SGHKS and YYEKEE (reference sequence). The CDR3 region is CASSPNNLAGSRNEQYF. DNA of the CDR3: TGTGCCAGCAGCCCGAACAATCTAGCGGGGAGTAGGAACGAGCAGTACTTC. The full variable domain, its missing parts supplied by reference TRBV5-5 and TRBJ2-7, is DAGVTQSPTHLIKTRGQQVTLRCSPISGHKSVSWYQQVLGQGPQFIFQYYEKEERGRGNFPDRFSARQFPNYSSELNVNALLLGDSALYLCASSPNNLAGSRNEQYFGPGTRLTVT.

The table lists this clone with a few counts. The J gene is TRBJ1-2, the V gene TRBV19; 7 bases align to TRBD1. CDR1 and CDR2 from the germline V gene are LNHDA and SQIVND (reference sequence). CDR3 length: 15 residues. V trimming: 0 bases; J trimming: 3 bases; junction bases outside the gene matches: 4. In DNA, the CDR3 is TGTGCCAGTAGTATAGATCGGGACAGCCACTATGGCTACACCTTC. This translates into CASSIDRDSHYGYTF.